This TCR beta chain was profiled in a study of regulatory T cells in long-lasting Graves disease. To make TCR beta libraries, researchers used iRepertoire HTBI primers and Arm-PCR of CDR3 regions. TCRdb passed the multiplex PCR reads through MiXCR, listing each CDR3 protein once. The sample includes approximately 470,000 distinct CDR3 sequences, around 21% of them seen just once. Noted time point: persistent/refractory GD, antithyroid drugs over 5 years with positive TRAb. Extracted PBMC RNA gave rise to the TCR library. The ends were cut back, 8 bases at V and 5 bases at J, with 9 bases in the middle. There are 11 residues in the CDR3. The germline gives CDR1 MNHNS, CDR2 SASEGT. The sample holds a few counts of this clonotype.

This clonotype originated in a female donor with Graves disease. The starting material was peripheral blood mononuclear cells (PBMCs), obtained when the disease was refractory, from a patient treated with antithyroid drugs. The chain uses TRBV6-1 and TRBJ1-1; no reliable D call. CDR3 DNA sequence: TGTGCCAGCGGGAGGGTAACTGAAGCTTTCTTT. Its protein is CASGRVTEAFF.